This T cell receptor (beta chain) was captured in a study of STAT3 mutations in large granular lymphocyte leukemia. Notes on this clone: Its antigen remains unidentified.

The data were produced by immunoSEQ multiplex PCR, yet TCRdb's version contains in-frame clones alone and is incomplete. The sample yields some 28,000 clones, more than 60% seen once. The CDR3 loop spans 12 amino acids. Germline CDR1 is KGHSH and CDR2 is LQKENI. The V end lost 3 bases, the J end lost 11 bases, and 10 bases lay between the germline ends. Study results and limitations: Every T-cell large granular lymphocyte leukemia patient had at least one immunodominant TCR beta clonotype.

Material: peripheral blood mononuclear cells. The receptor was derived from a woman in her forties or fifties with T-cell large granular lymphocyte leukemia. Some clones in this sample may be carry-over from other donors' samples. J is TRBJ1-4 and V is TRBV18; no reliable D call. The CDR3 nucleotides are TGTGCCAGCTCACCCGCGCCGGAGAAACTGTTTTTT. The encoded protein is CASSPAPEKLFF.